This T cell receptor beta chain was retrieved from a study of molecular identifiers for immune sequencing clone quantification. TCRdb ran MiXCR on the PCR reads and lists one entry per CDR3 protein. Among about 500,000 distinct CDR3 sequences listed, around 25% were seen once. Whole-study findings and limits: Barcode collisions between identical TCR molecules could shrink estimates of highly expanded clone sizes. Jurkat TCR RNA spiked in from one cell reportedly remained identifiable amid about a million naive cells.

Source material for naive CD8 libraries was roughly 18,000 to 1,000,000 sorted cells, with 10%, 30% or 50% RNA. Many counts were recorded for this clonotype. Its antigen is not identified. Germline V gives CDR1 SGHRS, CDR2 YFSETQ. This CDR3 is 14 amino acids long. The V and J ends lost 5 bases and 4 bases, in that order; junction bases with no gene match: 7. This receptor was taken from a human donor in good health. Some libraries in this study had Jurkat cell RNA spiked in. The V gene is TRBV5-1, the J gene TRBJ2-7; 9 bases line up with TRBD2. Material: naive CD8+ T cells from blood, with Jurkat cell RNA spiked in. The sample's subset: FACS-sorted CD8+CD4-CCR7+CD45RA+ naive T cells. CDR3 amino acids: CASRGVAGAYEQYF. CDR3 DNA: TGCGCCAGCAGGGGAGTAGCGGGGGCTTACGAGCAGTACTTC.